Each of the 19 T cell receptor beta chains below was sequenced from the same sample in a study of blood T cell repertoires in COVID-19. Produced via immunoSEQ multiplex PCR; TCRdb's table is partial and in-frame only. This table has around 220,000 clones, roughly 80% appearing once. The sequenced material came from peripheral blood. All receptors come from an elderly woman with acute or convalescent COVID-19.

V and J are TRBV30 and TRBJ1-5; tentatively, D is TRBD1 (6 bases). Deletions cut 4 bases from V and 3 bases from J, with 10 bases between. CDR1 and CDR2 from the germline V gene are GTSNPN and SVGIG (reference sequence). This CDR3 contains 13 residues. In DNA, the CDR3 is TGTGCCTGGAAGACAGGAGACAATCAGCCCCAGCATTTT. Its protein is CAWKTGDNQPQHF.

The genes are TRBV7-3 and TRBJ1-2; 8 bases map to TRBD1. The V segment lost 5 bases and the J segment 6 bases; nucleotides outside the gene matches: 8. From germline, CDR1 is SGHTA and CDR2 FQGTGA. The CDR3 sequence is 14 residues long. The CDR3 coding sequence is TGTGCCAGCAGCCCACAGGGGGAGGGGAATGGCTACACCTTC. This translates into CASSPQGEGNGYTF.

V usage is TRBV5-1 and J usage is TRBJ2-7, with TRBD2 matching over 7 bases. The CDR3 loop spans 15 amino acids. Germline trimming cut 3 bases from V and 0 bases from J; bases unmatched to any gene: 6. Germline V gives CDR1 SGHRS, CDR2 YFSETQ. The CDR3 reads CASSSAPGGSYEQYF. CDR3 coding DNA: TGCGCCAGCAGCTCGGCCCCGGGAGGCTCCTACGAGCAGTACTTC.

V is TRBV11-2 and J is TRBJ1-1; TRBD1 matches 11 bases. The V gene's germline CDR1 is SGHAT and CDR2 FQNNGV. Unmatched junction bases numbered 8, after V lost 1 base and J lost 1 base. This CDR3 has 18 residues. In nucleotides, the CDR3 is TGTGCCAGCAGCTTAGCGGTGTGGACAGGGGGCCGGAACACTGAAGCTTTCTTT. This translates into CASSLAVWTGGRNTEAFF.

The chain links TRBV11-3 to TRBJ2-2, with 7 positions matching TRBD1. Germline V gene data show CDR1 as SGHNT and CDR2 as YENEEA. CDR3 length: 16 amino acids. V dropped 1 base and J dropped 3; count of bases not matched to a gene: 5. The DNA for the CDR3 is TGTGCCAGCAGCTTAGGACAGGGAGTCCACACCGGGGAGCTGTTTTTT. This encodes CASSLGQGVHTGELFF. The variable domain in full, completed from reference TRBV11-3 and TRBJ2-2, reads EAGVVQSPRYKIIEKKQPVAFWCNPISGHNTLYWYLQNLGQGPELLIRYENEEAVDDSQLPKDRFSAERLKGVDSTLKIQPAELGDSAVYLCASSLGQGVHTGELFFGEGSRLTVL.

The V and J genes are TRBV25-1 and TRBJ2-7; 11 bases fit TRBD2. The germline gives CDR1 MGHDK, CDR2 SYGVNS. There are 15 residues in the CDR3. Trimming took 4 bases from V and 6 from J; bases not matched to a gene: 8. This CDR3 is CASSVQLAGVREQYF. The DNA of the CDR3 is TGTGCCAGCAGTGTCCAACTAGCGGGAGTTCGCGAGCAGTACTTC.

The rearrangement uses TRBV10-3 and TRBJ2-7; 9 nucleotides match TRBD2. Germline loops: CDR1 ENHRY, CDR2 SYGVKD. Trimming removed 7 bases from V and 0 bases from J; junction bases left unmatched: 7. This CDR3 has 15 residues. The CDR3 nucleotides read TGTGCCATCACAGCGGAGCGGGAGGCCTCCTACGAGCAGTACTTC. Translation gives CAITAEREASYEQYF.

V is TRBV3-1 (or the pseudogene TRBV3-2) and J is TRBJ2-2; TRBD1 might be the D (6 bases). Germline assignment: CDR1 LGHDT and CDR2 YNNKEL (reference sequence). The CDR3 sequence is 16 residues long. V lost 1 base and J 2 bases, leaving 11 bases between the germline ends. The CDR3 DNA reads as TGTGCCAGCAGCCAAGTTGGGGGCCTAAACACCGGGGAGCTGTTTTTT. Amino acid sequence: CASSQVGGLNTGELFF.

The rearrangement uses TRBV7-6 and TRBJ1-1; possible D gene TRBD1, 5 bases. The CDR3 length is 16 residues. Trimming shortened V by 1 base and J by 5 bases, and 17 bases separated the two germline ends. Germline V gene lookup returns CDR1 SGHVS and CDR2 FNYEAQ. The CDR3 nucleotides are TGTGCCAGCAGCTTAGAGAGTAGGGGCGCAGGGACTGAAGCTTTCTTT. Its translation: CASSLESRGAGTEAFF.

This clone was counted only a few times. This rearrangement joins TRBV5-1 to TRBJ1-3, with D maybe TRBD1 (6 bases). CDR3 length: 14 residues. The V end was cut by 0 bases, the J end by 4 bases, with 8 bases between. Germline V CDR1 and CDR2: SGHRS, YFSETQ. CDR3 loop: CASSLVGAGNTIYF. The CDR3 coding sequence is TGCGCCAGCAGCTTGGTGGGGGCCGGAAACACCATATATTTT. Together with reference TRBV5-1 and TRBJ1-3, the CDR3 gives the full variable domain: KAGVTQTPRYLIKTRGQQVTLSCSPISGHRSVSWYQQTPGQGLQFLFEYFSETQRNKGNFPGRFSGRQFSNSRSEMNVSTLELGDSALYLCASSLVGAGNTIYFGEGSWLTVV.

J is TRBJ1-4 and V is TRBV4-1; no reliable D call. V dropped 4 bases and J dropped 6 bases, with 9 bases sitting between them. The germline V gene encodes CDR1 MGHRA and CDR2 YSYEKL. The CDR3 sequence is 13 residues long. The CDR3 reads CASSPWGDEKLFF. The CDR3 DNA reads as TGCGCCAGCAGCCCATGGGGAGATGAAAAACTGTTTTTT.

The rearrangement uses TRBV18 and TRBJ1-1, with D possibly TRBD1 on 6 matching bases. The CDR3 contains 15 residues. The germline V gene encodes CDR1 KGHSH and CDR2 LQKENI. The ends were cut back, 4 bases at V and 3 bases at J, with 15 bases in the middle. The CDR3, as DNA: TGTGCCAGCTCACTCCGAGGGGGTCTCTACACTGAAGCTTTCTTT. Translated: CASSLRGGLYTEAFF.

The V gene is TRBV11-3, the J gene TRBJ1-4; D remains ambiguous. The CDR3 is 16 amino acids. V lost 1 base, J lost 2 bases, and 11 bases lay in between. CDR1 and CDR2 (germline): SGHNT, YENEEA. CDR3 nucleotide sequence: TGTGCCAGCAGCTTAGGGCGGGGAATGACTAATGAAAAACTGTTTTTT. Translation: CASSLGRGMTNEKLFF.

The V and J genes are TRBV28 and TRBJ1-1, with 8 bases fitting TRBD1. Germline CDR1 reads MDHEN; CDR2 reads SYDVKM. The CDR3 runs 14 residues. The V and J ends lost 5 bases and 6 bases, in that order; junction bases with no gene match: 8. The CDR3 DNA reads TGTGCCAGCAGTCCAGGGGGCGGGGGCGCTGAAGCTTTCTTT. It codes for CASSPGGGGAEAFF. The full variable domain, its missing parts supplied by reference TRBV28 and TRBJ1-1, is DVKVTQSSRYLVKRTGEKVFLECVQDMDHENMFWYRQDPGLGLRLIYFSYDVKMKEKGDIPEGYSVSREKKERFSLILESASTNQTSMYLCASSPGGGGAEAFFGQGTRLTVV.

The chain carries TRBV7-3 and TRBJ2-2; 9 bases agree with TRBD1. CDR3 length: 15 residues. With 8 bases clipped from V and 5 bases from J, the junction kept 9 bases outside the gene matches. CDR1 and CDR2 (germline): SGHTA, FQGTGA. CDR3 DNA: TGTGCCAGCGGGGCCGGGGACAGGGTAACCGGGGAGCTGTTTTTT. It translates to CASGAGDRVTGELFF.

The CDR3 here is CASSSAGADQPQHF. CDR3 coding DNA: TGTGCCAGCAGCTCGGCGGGGGCCGATCAGCCCCAGCATTTT. The V and J genes are TRBV7-8 and TRBJ1-5; a weak D match, TRBD1 (6 bases). CDR1 is SGHVS and CDR2 is FQNEAQ in the germline V gene. With 4 bases removed from V and 5 bases from J, the gap between germline ends came to 12 bases. The CDR3 length is 14 residues.

This clone showed up just a few times. The gene calls are TRBV6-5 and TRBJ1-1; no reliable D call. There are 14 residues in the CDR3. The V and J ends lost 8 bases and 0 bases respectively, with 13 bases between them. Germline lookup yields CDR1 MNHEY and CDR2 SVGAGI. CDR3 in amino acids: CASVSSFMNTEAFF. CDR3 bases: TGTGCCAGCGTTAGCAGCTTTATGAACACTGAAGCTTTCTTT.

This chain connects TRBV18 to TRBJ2-1; D unresolved. The CDR3 covers 12 residues. From germline, CDR1 is KGHSH and CDR2 LQKENI. The V and J ends lost 0 bases and 8 bases respectively, with 5 bases between them. Here the CDR3 DNA reads TGTGCCAGCTCACCACCTCGGGATGAGCAGTTCTTC. Translated, it gives CASSPPRDEQFF.

The V gene is TRBV9, the J gene TRBJ1-6; D remains unclear. The CDR3 extends over 15 amino acids. Trimming removed 0 bases from V and 6 bases from J, with 10 bases in between. Germline CDR1 is SGDLS and CDR2 is YYNGEE. The CDR3 coding sequence is TGTGCCAGCAGCGTAGCTTGGAGACTTAATTCACCCCTCCACTTT. Its translation is CASSVAWRLNSPLHF.